This T cell receptor beta chain derives from a study of T cell responses to AZD1222 COVID-19 vaccine. Study context: Recipients boosted at about 4 weeks or about 12 weeks are pooled.

Per germline, CDR1 GTSNPN and CDR2 SVGIG (reference sequence). V was cut by 2 bases and J by 0 bases, with 7 bases left in between. The CDR3 runs to 13 residues. Study results and limitations: Regions 160-218 and 743-854 dominated among vaccine-associated CD4 TCRs spanning spike.

Details on this clone: The antigen is unknown.

This table comes from immunoSEQ multiplex PCR, and its TCRdb copy is limited to in-frame clones, with some not included. Of roughly 170,000 clones in the sample, roughly 88% are singletons; the top ten hold about 0.49%. The J gene is TRBJ1-1, the V gene TRBV30; no firm D call. The sample here was peripheral blood, taken on day 0 of AZD1222 vaccination. The clonotype was recovered from an adult in good health. The CDR3 region is CAWSMTVNTEAFF. The CDR3 DNA reads as TGTGCCTGGAGTATGACTGTGAACACTGAAGCTTTCTTT.